Described below is a single T cell receptor (beta chain) sequence and its context. Its antigen is currently unknown. This specimen belongs to a study of somatic mutations in cytotoxic T cells in rheumatoid arthritis. Only in-frame clones appear in the TCRdb table, and some are missing; sequencing was by immunoSEQ multiplex PCR. The data show about 10,000 clones, with around 82% seen just once and roughly an eighth held by the top ten. General study points: Unidentified antigens were the targets of the expanded CD8+ clones. CD8+ clonality increased with age in rheumatoid arthritis patients but not in healthy controls. Comparison of CD8+ T-cell clonality between rheumatoid arthritis patients and age-matched healthy controls yielded no significant difference.

Germline V lookup: CDR1 SEHNR, CDR2 FQNEAQ (reference sequence). The V and J ends lost 6 bases and 8 bases respectively, with 22 bases between them. The CDR3 is 15 amino acids. Positive selection using magnetic beads isolated the CD4+ and CD8+ cells (purity was checked by flow cytometry). The sequencing input was CD8+ T cells sorted from blood. This receptor was identified in an adult with rheumatoid arthritis. The chain recombines TRBV7-9 with TRBJ1-1, with a tentative D call TRBD1 (6 bases). As DNA, the CDR3 is TGTGCCAGCAGTCTACAGGGAGTGTCGGGCTGGGAAGCTTTCTTT. As protein: CASSLQGVSGWEAFF.